The 15 T cell receptor beta chains in this list originate from one sample, sequenced in a study of T-cell memory formation after mild COVID-19. TCRdb used MiXCR to reprocess the 5' RACE reads, holding one entry per CDR3 protein. The sample records roughly 310,000 distinct CDR3 sequences, around 15% being singletons. Sequenced: PBMCs or a T cell subset sorted from them (not recorded which). Receptors originate from a man aged 18 to 30 who had mild COVID-19 (a few samples of this study predate the infection). Cell type and time point are not known.

The J gene is TRBJ1-3, the V gene TRBV9, with 7 nucleotides matching TRBD1. The CDR3 consists of 15 residues. Germline CDR1 is SGDLS and CDR2 is YYNGEE. V shed 3 bases and J 3 bases; nucleotides not matched to a gene: 6. The CDR3 sequence: CASSAQGNVGNTIYF. Here the CDR3 DNA reads TGTGCCAGCAGCGCACAGGGGAATGTTGGAAACACCATATATTTT.

The rearrangement uses TRBV28 and TRBJ1-2; D call uncertain. The V end lost 7 bases, the J end lost 3 bases, and 9 bases lay between the germline ends. Germline lookup yields CDR1 MDHEN and CDR2 SYDVKM. CDR3 length: 12 amino acids. The CDR3 DNA is TGTGCCAGCACGGAGAGGGACTATGGCTACACCTTC. This translates into CASTERDYGYTF.

This clonotype has more than one count but fewer than ten. The chain joins TRBV4-1 to TRBJ1-5; D uncertain. This CDR3 has 14 amino acids. Germline V gene lookup returns CDR1 MGHRA and CDR2 YSYEKL. Trimming pared 1 base from V and 5 bases from J, leaving 9 bases between. This chain's CDR3 is CASSQVDGDQPQHF. For the CDR3, the DNA is TGCGCCAGCAGCCAAGTAGACGGCGATCAGCCCCAGCATTTT.

This rearrangement joins TRBV2 to TRBJ2-1, with D possibly matching TRBD2 (5 bases). Trimming stripped 4 bases from V and 1 base from J, with 14 bases between. This CDR3 has 16 amino acids. CDR1 and CDR2 from the germline V gene are SNHLY and FYNNEI. The CDR3 coding sequence is TGTGCCAGCAGTGGTCAGGACTTCCCTTCCTACAATGAGCAGTTCTTC. Translated, it gives CASSGQDFPSYNEQFF. Together with reference TRBV2 and TRBJ2-1, the CDR3 gives the full variable domain: EPEVTQTPSHQVTQMGQEVILRCVPISNHLYFYWYRQILGQKVEFLVSFYNNEISEKSEIFDDQFSVERPDGSNFTLKIRSTKLEDSAMYFCASSGQDFPSYNEQFFGPGTRLTVL.

The rearrangement joins TRBV11-2 to TRBJ2-5; TRBD2 might be the D (5 bases). Germline values: CDR1 SGHAT, CDR2 FQNNGV. Trimming shortened V by 5 bases and J by 4 bases, and 20 bases separated the two germline ends. This CDR3 has 16 residues. The CDR3: CASSPPGLAVVETQYF. In DNA, the CDR3 is TGTGCCAGCAGCCCCCCCGGGCTAGCAGTTGTAGAGACCCAGTACTTC.

This clonotype appeared once. CDR3 in amino acids: CASSRTRDTEETQYF. For the CDR3, the DNA is TGTGCCAGCAGCCGGACCCGGGACACAGAGGAGACCCAGTACTTC. The rearrangement joins TRBV3-1 to TRBJ2-5, with TRBD1 as a possible D gene (6 bases). The CDR3 consists of 15 residues. Germline CDR1 and CDR2: LGHDT and YNNKEL (reference sequence). Between the trimmed V and J ends, which lost 4 bases and 5 bases, there was a span of 17 bases.

The sample holds a few counts of this clonotype. The rearrangement uses TRBV6-5 and TRBJ1-4; TRBD1 aligns across 7 bases. CDR1 is MNHEY and CDR2 is SVGAGI in the germline V gene. With V trimmed by 2 bases and J by 0 bases, 3 bases remained unmatched. The CDR3 has 16 amino acids. CDR3 sequence: CASSYGTAATNEKLFF. CDR3 coding DNA: TGTGCCAGCAGTTACGGGACAGCCGCAACTAATGAAAAACTGTTTTTT.

This clonotype was counted a few times. The J gene is TRBJ1-2, the V gene TRBV11-2, with D possibly matching TRBD1 (6 bases). V was clipped by 1 base and J by 8 bases, with 17 bases between them. This CDR3 region has 15 residues. Germline V gene data show CDR1 as SGHAT and CDR2 as FQNNGV. The CDR3: CASSLGGAGARGYTF. DNA of the CDR3: TGTGCCAGCAGCTTAGGAGGCGCAGGGGCGAGGGGCTACACCTTC.

The gene calls are TRBV2 and TRBJ1-1; D gene ambiguous. CDR3 length: 12 residues. The V end lost 6 bases, the J end lost 8 bases, and 13 bases lay between the germline ends. Germline V CDR1 and CDR2: SNHLY, FYNNEI. CDR3 amino acids: CASRYRAPEAFF. The CDR3 nucleotides are TGTGCCAGCAGATACCGGGCCCCCGAAGCTTTCTTT.

This clonotype was observed at least ten times. This rearrangement joins TRBV7-9 to TRBJ2-2; 9 nucleotides match TRBD2. Looked up from germline, CDR1 is SEHNR and CDR2 is FQNEAQ (reference sequence). V lost 5 bases, J lost 5 bases, and 3 bases stayed unmatched. This CDR3 region has 14 residues. The CDR3 DNA sequence: TGTGCCAGCAGCCCGGGACTAGCAACCGGGGAGCTGTTTTTT. It translates to CASSPGLATGELFF.

This clonotype has just a few counts. The chain is built from TRBV7-2 and TRBJ2-4; 8 positions agree with TRBD2. CDR1 is SGHTA and CDR2 is FQGNSA in the germline V gene. This CDR3 region has 15 residues. Trimming cost V 4 bases and J 7 bases; bases outside gene matches: 9. CDR3 DNA sequence: TGTGCCAGCAGCTCTAGCGGGTCCCTAGGGAACATTCAGTACTTC. Translation gives CASSSSGSLGNIQYF.

The rearrangement uses TRBV5-6 and TRBJ1-3, with D perhaps matching TRBD1 (5 bases). CDR3 length: 17 amino acids. Germline V gives CDR1 SGHDT, CDR2 YYEEEE. Trimming took 2 bases from V and 0 from J, leaving 15 bases between them. DNA for the CDR3: TGTGCCAGCAGCTTACGACAGCAAATACTCTCTGGAAACACCATATATTTT. Amino acid sequence: CASSLRQQILSGNTIYF.

The CDR3 region is CASSSPVRGGRETQYF. The CDR3 nucleotides are TGTGCCAGCAGCTCTCCCGTCAGGGGGGGCAGGGAGACCCAGTACTTC. The chain joins TRBV7-2 to TRBJ2-5; D may be TRBD1 or TRBD2 (7 bases each). CDR1 is SGHTA, CDR2 FQGNSA, per germline. CDR3 length: 16 residues. V was cut by 4 bases and J by 5 bases, with 20 bases left in between.

The V call is TRBV11-2, the J call TRBJ2-1; D ambiguous. CDR3 length: 12 amino acids. Germline V lookup: CDR1 SGHAT, CDR2 FQNNGV. V lost 0 bases and J 10 bases, leaving 7 bases between the germline ends. The CDR3 reads CASSLDDVEQFF. The DNA for the CDR3 is TGTGCCAGCAGCTTAGATGACGTGGAGCAGTTCTTC.

This clonotype was seen a few times. The chain carries TRBV7-2 and TRBJ2-7; D not resolved. This CDR3 comprises 14 residues. Germline CDR1 reads SGHTA; CDR2 reads FQGNSA. Trimming removed 1 base from V and 2 bases from J, with 9 bases in between. The CDR3 loop reads CASSLGHIAYEQYF. Written as DNA, the CDR3 is TGTGCCAGCAGCTTAGGACACATAGCCTACGAGCAGTACTTC. The full variable domain, in which reference TRBV7-2 and TRBJ2-7 provide the parts outside the CDR3, is GAGVSQSPSNKVTEKGKDVELRCDPISGHTALYWYRQSLGQGLEFLIYFQGNSAPDKSGLPSDRFSAERTGGSVSTLTIQRTQQEDSAVYLCASSLGHIAYEQYFGPGTRLTVT.